The 30 T cell receptor beta chains given below trace back to one sample, sequenced in a study of cytomegalovirus exposure and HLA in healthy donors. Primers for the PCR totalled 60 Vbeta and 13 Jbeta. Method: immunoSEQ multiplex PCR; TCRdb's copy keeps in-frame clones and lacks some. The data contain some 150,000 clones, 80% to 90% of them singletons. The sequencing sample was made of PBMCs. The receptors stem from a woman in her 50s in good health and CMV-seronegative.

The gene calls are TRBV6-1 and TRBJ1-5; D is undetermined. CDR1 and CDR2 (germline): MNHNS, SASEGT. The CDR3 is made up of 13 amino acids. The V and J ends lost 2 bases and 4 bases respectively, with 6 bases between them. CDR3 protein: CASSESGNQPQHF. CDR3 coding DNA: TGTGCCAGCAGTGAATCCGGGAATCAGCCCCAGCATTTT.

This clone showed up just a few times. The V and J genes are TRBV7-2 and TRBJ1-5, with 7 nucleotides matching TRBD1. This CDR3 region has 15 residues. CDR1 is SGHTA, CDR2 FQGNSA, per germline. Trimming cost V 5 bases and J 6 bases; bases outside gene matches: 10. CDR3: CASSPTGRDAQPQHF. CDR3 in DNA: TGTGCCAGCAGCCCGACAGGGCGTGACGCTCAGCCCCAGCATTTT. Together with reference TRBV7-2 and TRBJ1-5, the CDR3 gives the full variable domain: GAGVSQSPSNKVTEKGKDVELRCDPISGHTALYWYRQSLGQGLEFLIYFQGNSAPDKSGLPSDRFSAERTGGSVSTLTIQRTQQEDSAVYLCASSPTGRDAQPQHFGDGTRLSIL.

The chain has TRBV9 and TRBJ2-3; TRBD2 matches at 8 bases. The J segment lost 3 bases and the V segment lost 0 bases, leaving 3 bases of the junction unmatched. The germline V gene has CDR1 SGDLS and CDR2 YYNGEE. The CDR3 covers 15 residues. Here the CDR3 DNA reads TGTGCCAGCAGCGTAGGAGCGGGAGCAACAGATACGCAGTATTTT. This translates into CASSVGAGATDTQYF.

The chain carries TRBV4-2 and TRBJ1-3; TRBD1 matches at 7 bases. Germline V gene lookup returns CDR1 LGHNA and CDR2 YNFKEQ. With 2 bases clipped from V and 0 bases from J, the junction kept 4 bases outside the gene matches. This CDR3 comprises 16 residues. The CDR3 DNA reads as TGTGCCAGCAGCCAAACCAGGGGGAACTCTGGAAACACCATATATTTT. Translated: CASSQTRGNSGNTIYF.

Here the CDR3 DNA reads TGTGCCAGCAGTATAAATACAGGGGGCAGGGAAAAACTGTTTTTT. It codes for CASSINTGGREKLFF. V usage is TRBV6-5 and J usage is TRBJ1-4; 9 bases align to TRBD1. The CDR3 consists of 15 residues. J was trimmed by 8 bases and V by 5 bases; bases with no gene match: 9. Per germline, CDR1 MNHEY and CDR2 SVGAGI.

The chain combines TRBV5-5 with TRBJ2-1; no firm D call. V was cut by 0 bases and J by 1 base, with 5 bases left in between. Looked up from germline, CDR1 is SGHKS and CDR2 is YYEKEE (reference sequence). This CDR3 is built from 14 residues. CDR3 sequence: CASSLATSYNEQFF. The CDR3 nucleotides are TGTGCCAGCAGCTTGGCCACTTCCTACAATGAGCAGTTCTTC.

This clone turned up a few times. This chain connects TRBV5-1 to TRBJ2-7; maybe TRBD1 (6 bases). V was shortened by 4 bases and J by 5 bases, with 13 bases between the two germline ends. The CDR3 spans 13 residues. Germline CDR1 is SGHRS and CDR2 is YFSETQ. The CDR3 nucleotides are TGCGCCAGCAGCCCCCTTCCAGGGGACGAGCAGTACTTC. Protein: CASSPLPGDEQYF.

The chain employs TRBV5-4 and TRBJ2-3, with 16 positions matching TRBD2. Trimming cost V 3 bases and J 10 bases; bases outside gene matches: 8. The CDR3 is made up of 16 amino acids. Germline CDR1 is SGHNT and CDR2 is YYREEE (reference sequence). In nucleotides, the CDR3 is TGTGCCAGCAGCTGGGGACTAGCGGGAGGGCAAGGATCGCAGTATTTT. This encodes CASSWGLAGGQGSQYF.

The chain joins TRBV15 to TRBJ1-4; TRBD1 might be the D (5 bases). This CDR3 spans 16 amino acids. Deletions cut 4 bases from V and 8 bases from J, with 20 bases between. In germline, CDR1 is LNHNV, CDR2 YYDKDF (reference sequence). The CDR3 is CATSKLPGEGEEKLFF. The CDR3 nucleotides read TGTGCCACCAGCAAATTACCGGGGGAGGGAGAAGAAAAACTGTTTTTT.

The chain joins TRBV6-4 to TRBJ1-1; 10 nucleotides agree with TRBD1. The CDR3 totals 13 residues. J gave up 4 bases and V 6 bases, and 2 bases lay outside the gene matches. Germline V gene data show CDR1 as MRHNA and CDR2 as SNTAGT. The CDR3 here is CASRGQGTTEAFF. CDR3 DNA: TGTGCCAGCAGGGGACAGGGGACCACTGAAGCTTTCTTT.

The chain uses TRBV29-1 and TRBJ2-1; D perhaps matches TRBD2 (6 bases). CDR3 length: 13 amino acids. The germline V and J ends were trimmed by 3 bases and 5 bases, with 11 bases remaining between them. CDR1 and CDR2 (germline): SQVTM, ANQGSEA. For the CDR3, the DNA is TGCAGCGTTGATTGGGGGGTAAACAATGAGCAGTTCTTC. Translated, it gives CSVDWGVNNEQFF.

V and J are TRBV7-3 and TRBJ2-3; the D gene is possibly TRBD1 (6 bases). The germline CDR1 and CDR2 sequences are SGHTA and FQGTGA. Trimming pared 6 bases from V and 1 base from J, leaving 17 bases between. The CDR3 contains 16 residues. This chain's CDR3 is CASSQRGGVGTDTQYF. The DNA for the CDR3 is TGTGCCAGCAGTCAAAGAGGGGGTGTGGGCACAGATACGCAGTATTTT.

The chain combines TRBV7-2 with TRBJ2-1, with 8 positions matching TRBD1. The CDR3 runs to 13 residues. Germline trimming cut 6 bases from V and 9 bases from J; bases unmatched to any gene: 7. The germline gives CDR1 SGHTA, CDR2 FQGNSA. The CDR3 sequence: CASRRDRRIEQFF. CDR3 bases: TGTGCCAGCAGGCGGGACAGGAGGATTGAGCAGTTCTTC.

V usage is TRBV18 and J usage is TRBJ1-1, with TRBD1 as a possible D gene (6 bases). V was trimmed by 3 bases and J by 1 base, leaving 15 bases between them. The length of the CDR3 is 16 residues. Germline loops: CDR1 KGHSH, CDR2 LQKENI. The CDR3 loop is CASSPTRDRRNTEAFF. In nucleotides, the CDR3 is TGTGCCAGCTCACCTACGCGAGACAGGCGGAACACTGAAGCTTTCTTT.

The chain employs TRBV19 and TRBJ2-3, with 8 nucleotides matching TRBD1. J lost 2 bases, V lost 3 bases, and 1 base had no gene match. This CDR3 spans 14 amino acids. The germline gives CDR1 LNHDA, CDR2 SQIVND (reference sequence). The CDR3 here is CASSMDRDTDTQYF. The CDR3 DNA reads as TGTGCCAGTAGTATGGACAGGGACACAGATACGCAGTATTTT.

This clone was found once. The rearrangement links TRBV4-2 to TRBJ1-1, with D perhaps matching TRBD1 (6 bases). The V end was cut by 2 bases, the J end by 1 base, with 8 bases between. The CDR3 has 14 residues. In germline, CDR1 is LGHNA, CDR2 YNFKEQ. The CDR3 spells CASSQIRGNTEAFF. The CDR3, as DNA: TGTGCCAGCAGCCAAATCAGGGGGAACACTGAAGCTTTCTTT.

V usage is TRBV4-3 and J usage is TRBJ2-1, with TRBD2 matching over 13 bases. Per germline, CDR1 LGHNA and CDR2 YSLEER. The V gene end was trimmed by 1 base and the J gene end by 13 bases; junction bases not matched to a gene: 10. This CDR3 region has 16 residues. CDR3 protein: CASSQGGGTSGELQFF. CDR3 coding DNA: TGCGCCAGCAGCCAAGGTGGAGGGACTAGCGGGGAGCTACAGTTCTTC.

The rearrangement uses TRBV5-1 and TRBJ2-3, with 8 nucleotides matching TRBD1. CDR3 length: 15 residues. V shed 2 bases and J 1 base; nucleotides not matched to a gene: 3. Germline values: CDR1 SGHRS, CDR2 YFSETQ. The CDR3 region is CASSLEDRGTDTQYF. CDR3 DNA sequence: TGCGCCAGCAGCTTAGAGGACAGGGGCACAGATACGCAGTATTTT.

This clone was picked up a small number of times. The chain couples TRBV10-3 to TRBJ1-4; tentative D call: TRBD1 (5 bases). V was shortened by 2 bases and J by 5 bases, with 12 bases between the two germline ends. The CDR3 loop spans 15 amino acids. CDR1 ENHRY and CDR2 SYGVKD come from the germline V gene. The CDR3 is CAISEELQGNEKLFF. CDR3 DNA: TGTGCCATCAGTGAGGAGCTGCAGGGAAATGAAAAACTGTTTTTT.

The chain is built from TRBV7-2 and TRBJ2-5, with D hard to call. With the DNA end fitting TRBJ2-7 better, the J assignment may be wrong. CDR1 SGHTA and CDR2 FQGNSA come from the germline V gene. This CDR3 spans 14 amino acids. CDR3 loop: CASSFEYSSYEQYF. The CDR3 DNA sequence: TGTGCCAGCAGCTTCGAATACTCATCCTACGAGCAGTACTTC.

The chain joins TRBV6-6 to TRBJ2-7; TRBD2 agrees at 9 bases. The CDR3 runs to 14 residues. Germline CDR1 reads MNHNY; CDR2 reads SVGAGI (reference sequence). Trimming cost V 5 bases and J 4 bases; bases outside gene matches: 6. In nucleotides, the CDR3 is TGTGCCAGCAGTGGGGAGACTAGCGGATACGAGCAGTACTTC. Its translation is CASSGETSGYEQYF.

The J gene is TRBJ2-2, the V gene TRBV5-1; D not resolved. This CDR3 has 13 residues. Germline lookup yields CDR1 SGHRS and CDR2 YFSETQ. V gave up 2 bases and J gave up 1 base, with 3 bases separating them. DNA of the CDR3: TGCGCCAGCAGCTTCGGGAACACCGGGGAGCTGTTTTTT. This codes for CASSFGNTGELFF.

This chain joins TRBV2 and TRBJ2-4; D is perhaps TRBD2 (5 bases). Germline values: CDR1 SNHLY, CDR2 FYNNEI. This CDR3 is 16 amino acids long. V dropped 2 bases and J dropped 0 bases, with 11 bases sitting between them. This CDR3 is CASSESRGKAKNIQYF. CDR3 nucleotides: TGTGCCAGCAGTGAAAGCCGGGGTAAAGCCAAAAACATTCAGTACTTC. Full variable domain (outside the CDR3, taken from reference TRBV2 and TRBJ2-4): EPEVTQTPSHQVTQMGQEVILRCVPISNHLYFYWYRQILGQKVEFLVSFYNNEISEKSEIFDDQFSVERPDGSNFTLKIRSTKLEDSAMYFCASSESRGKAKNIQYFGAGTRLSVL.

This clone occurred a few times. This chain links TRBV28 with TRBJ1-4, with 9 bases fitting TRBD1. The CDR3 sequence is 13 residues long. V was clipped by 6 bases and J by 8 bases; unmatched bases: 4. CDR1 and CDR2 from the germline V gene are MDHEN and SYDVKM. The CDR3 protein is CASSRDRVEKLFF. DNA of the CDR3: TGTGCCAGCAGCCGGGACAGGGTCGAAAAACTGTTTTTT.

V usage is TRBV6-5 and J usage is TRBJ2-7; TRBD2 matches 7 bases. Germline V gene data show CDR1 as MNHEY and CDR2 as SVGAGI. The V segment lost 5 bases and the J segment 6 bases; nucleotides outside the gene matches: 13. The CDR3 contains 15 residues. The CDR3 bases are TGTGCCAGCAGTCCTGTGGGTAGGGAGGGGCCCGAGCAGTACTTC. Its translation is CASSPVGREGPEQYF.

J is TRBJ2-7 and V is TRBV2; TRBD1 agrees at 11 bases. J lost 4 bases, V lost 7 bases, and 9 bases had no gene match. Germline V gene sequence: CDR1 SNHLY, CDR2 FYNNEI. This CDR3 has 15 amino acids. The CDR3 DNA reads as TGTGCCAGCAATAAAGGGACAGGGGGACTATACGAGCAGTACTTC. Translation gives CASNKGTGGLYEQYF.

The chain combines TRBV18 with TRBJ1-2; 9 bases fit TRBD1. Germline trimming cut 1 base from V and 2 bases from J; bases unmatched to any gene: 11. The CDR3 is 18 residues long. Germline CDR1 is KGHSH and CDR2 is LQKENI. The CDR3 spells CASSPLPSTGGNNYGYTF. As DNA, the CDR3 is TGTGCCAGCTCACCACTCCCTTCGACAGGGGGAAACAACTATGGCTACACCTTC.

The chain links TRBV7-2 to TRBJ2-1, with a weak D call TRBD2 (6 bases). From germline, CDR1 is SGHTA and CDR2 FQGNSA. V was clipped by 1 base and J by 8 bases, with 18 bases between them. There are 16 residues in the CDR3. CDR3 DNA: TGTGCCAGCAGCTTAGATGGCGGGAATAAAATTTATGAGCAGTTCTTC. Translated: CASSLDGGNKIYEQFF.

The chain carries TRBV2 and TRBJ1-1, with D possibly being TRBD1 (5 bases). The CDR3 contains 14 residues. V lost 3 bases to trimming and J lost 1 base, with 9 bases between them. Germline CDR1 is SNHLY and CDR2 is FYNNEI. The chain's CDR3 is CASSDYQGNTEAFF. The CDR3 DNA reads TGTGCCAGCAGTGACTATCAGGGGAACACTGAAGCTTTCTTT.

This chain connects TRBV6-4 to TRBJ2-5; D perhaps matches TRBD2 (7 bases). With the DNA end fitting TRBJ2-7 better, the J assignment may be wrong. The CDR3 totals 15 residues. In germline, CDR1 is MRHNA, CDR2 SNTAGT. As DNA, the CDR3 is TGTGCCAGCCCCGCCGGGGGGCGCGAACCCTACGAGCAGTACTTC. Translation gives CASPAGGREPYEQYF.